This T cell receptor beta chain was sequenced during a study of blood T cell repertoires in COVID-19. Germline loops: CDR1 SQVTM, CDR2 ANQGSEA. V dropped 6 bases and J dropped 7; count of bases not matched to a gene: 8. CDR3 length: 15 amino acids. Produced via immunoSEQ multiplex PCR; TCRdb's table is partial and in-frame only. The repertoire has approximately 120,000 clones, around 82% of them found once; the top ten carry roughly 15%. V usage is TRBV29-1 and J usage is TRBJ2-1; 14 bases are shared with TRBD2. This sequence was found in a man in his thirties or forties with COVID-19, enrolled during active disease. The sequenced sample was peripheral blood. CDR3 residues: CSVARLAGGGNEQFF. CDR3 DNA: TGCAGCGTAGCCAGACTAGCGGGAGGGGGGAATGAGCAGTTCTTC.